These 26 T cell receptor beta chains originate from one sample sequenced in a study of blood T cell repertoires in COVID-19. Clones were sequenced by immunoSEQ multiplex PCR, and TCRdb holds only the in-frame ones, with some missing. The repertoire holds some 330,000 clones, roughly 88% seen once, with around 5% in the top ten. What was sequenced was PBMCs or T cells enriched from blood (not recorded which). These receptors all stem from a man aged 30-40 years who had recovered from COVID-19.

This clone is a singleton in its sample. The V gene is TRBV11-3, the J gene TRBJ2-1, with TRBD2 matching 15 bases. This CDR3 is built from 19 residues. The ends lost 2 bases at V and 0 bases at J; junction bases unmatched: 5. In germline, CDR1 is SGHNT, CDR2 YENEEA. The DNA for the CDR3 is TGTGCCAGCAGCTTACCGGGACTAGCGGGGGGCAGCTCCTACAATGAGCAGTTCTTC. This encodes CASSLPGLAGGSSYNEQFF. The complete variable domain, with remaining parts taken from reference TRBV11-3 and TRBJ2-1, reads EAGVVQSPRYKIIEKKQPVAFWCNPISGHNTLYWYLQNLGQGPELLIRYENEEAVDDSQLPKDRFSAERLKGVDSTLKIQPAELGDSAVYLCASSLPGLAGGSSYNEQFFGPGTRLTVL.

This chain joins TRBV2 and TRBJ2-7; possible D gene TRBD2, 6 bases. This CDR3 is built from 12 residues. Between the trimmed V and J ends, which lost 7 bases and 2 bases, there was a span of 9 bases. Germline CDR1 and CDR2: SNHLY and FYNNEI. As DNA, the CDR3 is TGTGCCAGCAACCGGGGGACCTACGAGCAGTACTTC. Translation: CASNRGTYEQYF.

This clone is medium-sized (0.01 to 0.1%) in the sample. The chain carries TRBV6-4 and TRBJ2-1, with 10 bases that match TRBD2. Germline V lookup: CDR1 MRHNA, CDR2 SNTAGT. V trimming: 0 bases; J trimming: 8 bases; junction bases outside the gene matches: 7. The length of the CDR3 is 16 residues. The CDR3 coding sequence is TGTGCCAGCAGTGACTCCAGCGGGGGGGCCGTCGATGAGCAGTTCTTC. Amino acid sequence: CASSDSSGGAVDEQFF.

V usage is TRBV5-4 and J usage is TRBJ1-6; maybe TRBD1 (6 bases). V lost 4 bases to trimming and J lost 10 bases, with 21 bases between them. Germline V lookup: CDR1 SGHNT, CDR2 YYREEE (reference sequence). The CDR3 has 16 residues. The CDR3 is CASSPAIGERGSPLHF. The CDR3, as DNA: TGTGCCAGCAGCCCGGCAATTGGGGAAAGGGGGTCACCCCTCCACTTT.

The chain employs TRBV7-8 and TRBJ1-3; no firm D call. The V end lost 5 bases, the J end lost 0 bases, and 11 bases lay between the germline ends. CDR3 size: 15 residues. Germline V CDR1 and CDR2: SGHVS, FQNEAQ. This CDR3 reads CASSPRGNSGNTIYF. CDR3 bases: TGTGCCAGCAGCCCCCGCGGTAACTCTGGAAACACCATATATTTT. Full variable domain (remainder filled in from reference TRBV7-8 and TRBJ1-3): GAGVSQSPRYKVAKRGQDVALRCDPISGHVSLFWYQQALGQGPEFLTYFQNEAQLDKSGLPSDRFFAERPEGSVSTLKIQRTQQEDSAVYLCASSPRGNSGNTIYFGEGSWLTVV.

The count of this clone is one. The rearrangement links TRBV6-6 to TRBJ1-4; tentatively, D is TRBD1 (6 bases). The CDR3 totals 13 residues. The germline CDR1 and CDR2 sequences are MNHNY and SVGAGI (reference sequence). Trimming removed 8 bases at V and 5 bases at J, with 12 bases between. CDR3 protein: CASSRQENEKLFF. In DNA form, the CDR3 reads TGTGCCAGCTCCCGACAGGAGAATGAAAAACTGTTTTTT.

This chain links TRBV18 with TRBJ2-1; perhaps TRBD1 as D (5 bases). The CDR3 covers 12 residues. From germline, CDR1 is KGHSH and CDR2 LQKENI. Trimming shortened V by 0 bases and J by 9 bases, and 6 bases separated the two germline ends. CDR3 amino acids: CASSPPQGEQFF. CDR3 nucleotide sequence: TGTGCCAGCTCACCACCCCAGGGTGAGCAGTTCTTC.

J is TRBJ2-2 and V is TRBV19, with 8 bases lining up with TRBD2. Germline V gene lookup returns CDR1 LNHDA and CDR2 SQIVND (reference sequence). This CDR3 has 13 residues. V shed 5 bases, J shed 14 bases, and the junction held 10 bases outside the gene matches. The CDR3 is CASSPLGLVNLFF. The CDR3 DNA is TGTGCCAGTAGTCCCCTGGGACTAGTAAATCTGTTTTTT.

The chain has TRBV5-1 and TRBJ2-2, with D possibly matching TRBD1 (6 bases). Germline V gene sequence: CDR1 SGHRS, CDR2 YFSETQ. The length of the CDR3 is 15 residues. V lost 2 bases to trimming and J lost 1 base, with 9 bases between them. The DNA of the CDR3 is TGCGCCAGCAGCTTTTCAGGGGAGAACACCGGGGAGCTGTTTTTT. Residues: CASSFSGENTGELFF.

V gene TRBV6-9 combines with J gene TRBJ2-1, with a weak D call TRBD1 (6 bases). Trimming pared 2 bases from V and 5 bases from J, leaving 10 bases between. Germline loops: CDR1 MNHGY, CDR2 SVAAGI. The length of the CDR3 is 14 residues. The CDR3 region has the DNA TGTGCCAGCAGTTATGTGGGGGCCCACAATGAGCAGTTCTTC. Protein sequence: CASSYVGAHNEQFF.

This clone was seen just once. The chain recombines TRBV2 with TRBJ2-3; D is possibly TRBD2 (6 bases). CDR1 is SNHLY and CDR2 is FYNNEI in the germline V gene. V lost 8 bases and J lost 0, with 12 bases in between. The CDR3 has 14 amino acids. CDR3 bases: TGTGCCAGCGGGGGGTGGTCTAGCACAGATACGCAGTATTTT. Its translation: CASGGWSSTDTQYF.

The chain couples TRBV10-1 to TRBJ1-2; 8 nucleotides agree with TRBD1. CDR3 length: 15 amino acids. Unmatched junction bases numbered 5, after V lost 2 bases and J lost 3 bases. Germline values: CDR1 WNHNN, CDR2 SYGVQD (reference sequence). Here the CDR3 reads CASSEPGQAYYGYTF. DNA for the CDR3: TGCGCCAGCAGTGAGCCGGGACAGGCGTACTATGGCTACACCTTC.

The chain joins TRBV11-2 to TRBJ1-5; a weak D match, TRBD1 (5 bases). This CDR3 is 13 amino acids long. Germline-derived CDR1 and CDR2 are SGHAT and FQNNGV. Between the trimmed V and J ends, which lost 5 bases and 6 bases, there was a span of 11 bases. The CDR3 spells CASSRGFTQPQHF. Written as DNA, the CDR3 is TGTGCCAGCAGCCGGGGGTTTACTCAGCCCCAGCATTTT.

This sequence joins TRBV14 and TRBJ1-1; D perhaps matches TRBD1 (5 bases). The CDR3 runs to 12 residues. The germline V gene encodes CDR1 SGHDN and CDR2 FVKESK. The V end lost 2 bases, the J end lost 11 bases, and 12 bases lay between the germline ends. The DNA for the CDR3 is TGTGCCAGCAGCCAACTTAGGGGTGGTGCTTTCTTT. This translates into CASSQLRGGAFF.

The CDR3 DNA sequence: TGTGCCAGCAGCCCCCCGTGGATTAGCGGGGCCTACAATGAGCAGTTCTTC. Its translation: CASSPPWISGAYNEQFF. This rearrangement joins TRBV11-2 to TRBJ2-1, with TRBD2 matching 8 bases. Germline V gene sequence: CDR1 SGHAT, CDR2 FQNNGV. Losses at the gene ends were 5 bases for V and 2 bases for J; bases not matched to a gene: 11. This CDR3 comprises 17 residues.

The chain employs TRBV19 and TRBJ2-2, with 9 nucleotides matching TRBD1. The CDR3 is 16 amino acids. Germline assignment: CDR1 LNHDA and CDR2 SQIVND (reference sequence). The V and J ends lost 3 bases and 4 bases, in that order; junction bases with no gene match: 6. CDR3 protein: CASSIPTGGLTGELFF. The CDR3 coding sequence is TGTGCCAGTAGTATCCCTACAGGGGGCCTCACCGGGGAGCTGTTTTTT.

V is TRBV28 and J is TRBJ1-5; D is ambiguous. This CDR3 is 13 amino acids long. Looked up from germline, CDR1 is MDHEN and CDR2 is SYDVKM. Trimming left V 6 bases short and J 3 bases short, with 9 bases between. CDR3 DNA: TGTGCCAGCAGCCCGGGGTTCAATCAGCCCCAGCATTTT. Translated, it gives CASSPGFNQPQHF.

The CDR3 nucleotides read TGCGCCAGCAGCCAAACATTGGTCGAGACCCAGTACTTC. Its protein product is CASSQTLVETQYF. The chain employs TRBV4-1 and TRBJ2-5, with D uncertain. Germline CDR1 and CDR2: MGHRA and YSYEKL. V was shortened by 2 bases and J by 5 bases, with 9 bases between the two germline ends. This CDR3 contains 13 residues.

This rearrangement joins TRBV7-2 to TRBJ2-7; D ambiguous. CDR1 SGHTA and CDR2 FQGNSA come from the germline V gene. The CDR3 runs 14 residues. With 1 base removed from V and 6 bases from J, the gap between germline ends came to 13 bases. The CDR3 region has the DNA TGTGCCAGCAGCTTAGGAGGCAGCTGGGTCGAGCAGTACTTC. Its protein product is CASSLGGSWVEQYF.

The chain links TRBV7-2 to TRBJ1-2; TRBD1 aligns across 7 bases. The CDR3 length is 14 residues. J gave up 5 bases and V 5 bases, and 8 bases lay outside the gene matches. Per the germline V gene, CDR1 is SGHTA and CDR2 is FQGNSA. The CDR3 DNA follows: TGTGCCAGCAGCACTCCCATGGGACAGTATGGCTACACCTTC. Protein: CASSTPMGQYGYTF.

This clone was recorded once. The chain combines TRBV2 with TRBJ1-1, with D hard to call. Per germline, CDR1 SNHLY and CDR2 FYNNEI. This CDR3 is 11 amino acids long. V lost 9 bases and J lost 8, with 13 bases in between. The CDR3 is CASHLGAEAFF. The CDR3 DNA reads TGTGCCAGTCATTTGGGAGCCGAAGCTTTCTTT.

In its sample, this clone was seen once. The chain uses TRBV19 and TRBJ1-1, with 7 bases fitting TRBD1. The trim removed 4 bases at V and 6 bases at J, leaving 11 bases unmatched. This CDR3 region has 15 residues. Per the germline V gene, CDR1 is LNHDA and CDR2 is SQIVND (reference sequence). The CDR3 reads CASSTILQGIPEAFF. In nucleotides, the CDR3 is TGTGCCAGTAGTACTATCCTACAGGGGATCCCTGAAGCTTTCTTT.

The chain links TRBV5-1 to TRBJ1-6; 8 bases map to TRBD1. This CDR3 has 17 residues. Germline lookup yields CDR1 SGHRS and CDR2 YFSETQ. V was pared by 3 bases and J by 8 bases, with 13 bases of the junction left unmatched. CDR3: CASSSNGQGMEYSPLHF. CDR3 nucleotide sequence: TGCGCCAGCAGCTCAAATGGACAGGGAATGGAATATTCACCCCTCCACTTT.

This chain connects TRBV5-1 to TRBJ2-7, with 9 bases identical to TRBD1. Germline V gene data show CDR1 as SGHRS and CDR2 as YFSETQ. Trimming at V came to 4 bases and at J to 5 bases, leaving 10 bases not matched to a gene. The CDR3 is made up of 15 amino acids. The CDR3 bases are TGCGCCAGCAGCATAAGGACAGGGGCTCGGGACGAGCAGTACTTC. Encoded protein: CASSIRTGARDEQYF.

V gene TRBV5-1 combines with J gene TRBJ2-5; 11 bases agree with TRBD1. V lost 1 base, J lost 4 bases, and 6 bases stayed unmatched. This CDR3 contains 16 residues. Germline values: CDR1 SGHRS, CDR2 YFSETQ. The CDR3 DNA follows: TGCGCCAGCAGCTTGATGGGACAGGGGGTGGCAGAGACCCAGTACTTC. This gives the protein CASSLMGQGVAETQYF.

This clone was observed at least ten times. The rearrangement uses TRBV14 and TRBJ1-4; 7 nucleotides align to TRBD1. V lost 5 bases, J lost 1 base, and 4 bases stayed unmatched. CDR1 is SGHDN, CDR2 FVKESK, per germline. CDR3 length: 15 amino acids. The CDR3 DNA sequence: TGTGCCAGCAGCTACTGGGACAGAACTAATGAAAAACTGTTTTTT. It codes for CASSYWDRTNEKLFF.